These 7 T cell receptor beta chains came from one sample sequenced in a study of control samples from healthy donors and cancer patients. Profiled with immunoSEQ multiplex PCR; TCRdb holds only in-frame clones, not every one. The top ten hold approximately 1.6% of the sample, which has 150,000 to 200,000 clones, almost 90% seen once. The sequenced sample consisted of blood. The receptors were sampled from a man aged 18 to 29 in good health.

This chain links TRBV19 with TRBJ2-1, with 9 nucleotides matching TRBD2. This CDR3 region has 14 residues. Germline-derived CDR1 and CDR2 are LNHDA and SQIVND (reference sequence). Trimming removed 5 bases from V and 5 bases from J; junction bases left unmatched: 4. Here the CDR3 reads CASSWASGDNEQFF. CDR3 DNA sequence: TGTGCCAGTAGTTGGGCTAGCGGGGACAATGAGCAGTTCTTC.

This chain's CDR3 is CASSVLDGNSPLHF. CDR3 DNA: TGTGCCAGCAGCGTCTTGGACGGCAATTCACCCCTCCACTTT. The V and J genes are TRBV9 and TRBJ1-6, with D unclear. The CDR3 is 14 residues long. Germline loops: CDR1 SGDLS, CDR2 YYNGEE. Trimming took off 2 bases at V and 7 bases at J, with 10 bases between the two ends. The full variable domain, with the rest looked up from reference TRBV9 and TRBJ1-6, is DSGVTQTPKHLITATGQRVTLRCSPRSGDLSVYWYQQSLDQGLQFLIQYYNGEERAKGNILERFSAQQFPDLHSELNLSSLELGDSALYFCASSVLDGNSPLHFGNGTRLTVT.

The gene calls are TRBV3-1 (or the pseudogene TRBV3-2) and TRBJ2-5; D gene ambiguous. Per germline, CDR1 LGHDT and CDR2 YNNKEL (reference sequence). V was cut by 1 base and J by 5 bases, with 8 bases left in between. The CDR3 sequence is 13 residues long. CDR3 nucleotides: TGTGCCAGCAGCCAAGGTGCCGGCGAGACCCAGTACTTC. The encoded protein is CASSQGAGETQYF.

This clone was observed a handful of times. V is TRBV4-2 and J is TRBJ2-7, with D perhaps TRBD2 (5 bases). V lost 0 bases and J lost 0, with 9 bases in between. The CDR3 totals 15 residues. Germline V CDR1 and CDR2: LGHNA, YNFKEQ. The DNA for the CDR3 is TGTGCCAGCAGCCAAGAACGTGGGAGCTCCTACGAGCAGTACTTC. Translation: CASSQERGSSYEQYF.

Only a few counts were recorded for this clone. The genes are TRBV28 and TRBJ1-2, with 7 bases identical to TRBD1. The CDR3 sequence is 13 residues long. Germline trimming cut 7 bases from V and 4 bases from J; bases unmatched to any gene: 6. The germline V gene has CDR1 MDHEN and CDR2 SYDVKM. The DNA for the CDR3 is TGTGCCAGCACCCCGACAGGGACCTATGGCTACACCTTC. Amino acid sequence: CASTPTGTYGYTF.

The chain couples TRBV5-1 to TRBJ2-3, with 8 bases fitting TRBD2. Germline assignment: CDR1 SGHRS and CDR2 YFSETQ. The V and J ends lost 7 bases and 4 bases, in that order; junction bases with no gene match: 8. The CDR3 sequence is 14 residues long. CDR3 in DNA: TGCGCCAGCGGAAGCGGGGGAGGGCCAGATACGCAGTATTTT. Protein sequence: CASGSGGGPDTQYF.

In DNA form, the CDR3 reads TGTGCCAGCAGCCTCGGGGTAGCGGGGGGGCAAGAGACCCAGTACTTC. It is translated as CASSLGVAGGQETQYF. This sequence joins TRBV6-2 or TRBV6-3 and TRBJ2-5, with TRBD2 matching over 11 bases. V lost 6 bases and J lost 2; bases outside the gene matches: 8. Germline V CDR1 and CDR2: MNHEY, SVGEGT. This CDR3 spans 16 amino acids.